This TCR beta chain was captured by sequencing in a study of shared clonotypes between healthy human individuals. Naive CD8 cells lacked CD45RO and underwent positive selection for CCR7, leaving out terminally differentiated effector memory CD45RA+ cells. V gave up 0 bases and J gave up 0 bases, with 9 bases separating them. The CDR3 loop spans 15 amino acids. Germline CDR1 and CDR2: LNHNV and YYDKDF (reference sequence). This clone is a singleton in its sample. The method was immunoSEQ multiplex PCR; TCRdb's version includes in-frame clones alone and lacks a portion of them. In the table there are millions of clones, roughly 94% of which are singletons.

The receptor comes from a young man in good health. Input material: naive CD8+ T cells sorted from blood. The chain couples TRBV15 to TRBJ2-7, with D hard to call. The CDR3 coding sequence is TGTGCCACCAGCAGAGATGGGCTCGACTCCTACGAGCAGTACTTC. It is translated as CATSRDGLDSYEQYF.